The 5 T cell receptor beta chains reported below all come from one sample, sequenced in a study of blood T cell dynamics during melanoma immunotherapy. Generated by immunoSEQ multiplex PCR, the TCRdb table keeps only in-frame clones and is missing some. The sample includes 6,500 to 10,000 clones, approximately 85% of them seen just once. The time point here: week 3, after first cycle of checkpoint inhibitor. The specimen was blood, collected from a patient treated with checkpoint blockade. The receptor set was obtained from a human donor with melanoma.

The genes are TRBV6-5 and TRBJ1-2; D may be TRBD1 (6 bases). This CDR3 has 13 residues. Germline-derived CDR1 and CDR2 are MNHEY and SVGAGI. V was cut by 0 bases and J by 6 bases, with 8 bases left in between. Written as DNA, the CDR3 is TGTGCCAGCAGTTACTCGACAGGCCATGGCTACACCTTC. Amino acid sequence: CASSYSTGHGYTF.

V and J are TRBV6-6 and TRBJ1-1; 10 positions agree with TRBD1. The J segment lost 7 bases and the V segment lost 2 bases, leaving 4 bases of the junction unmatched. The CDR3 covers 14 residues. Germline-derived CDR1 and CDR2 are MNHNY and SVGAGI (reference sequence). The CDR3 region has the DNA TGTGCCAGCAGTTACGGGACAGGGGAGATTGAAGCTTTCTTT. This translates into CASSYGTGEIEAFF.

The V call is TRBV5-1, the J call TRBJ1-4, with D tentatively TRBD1 (5 bases). V was cut by 7 bases and J by 7 bases, with 14 bases left in between. The CDR3 totals 13 residues. Germline loops: CDR1 SGHRS, CDR2 YFSETQ. The CDR3 region is CASGWEGSEKLFF. The DNA of the CDR3 is TGCGCCAGCGGCTGGGAGGGGAGTGAAAAACTGTTTTTT.

This chain connects TRBV6-8 to TRBJ2-7; D gene uncertain. In germline, CDR1 is MNHGY, CDR2 SAAAGT. CDR3 length: 15 residues. Trimming pared 2 bases from V and 3 bases from J, leaving 14 bases between. CDR3 region: CASSYGSPEIYEQYF. The CDR3 bases are TGTGCCAGCAGTTACGGGTCCCCCGAGATCTACGAGCAGTACTTC.

The chain joins TRBV10-1 to TRBJ2-1; 8 bases are shared with TRBD2. The CDR3 spans 12 residues. V lost 3 bases, J lost 14 bases, and 6 bases stayed unmatched. CDR1 WNHNN and CDR2 SYGVQD come from the germline V gene (reference sequence). CDR3 amino acids: CASSDLKREKFF. The CDR3 coding sequence is TGCGCCAGCAGTGATTTGAAGCGGGAGAAGTTCTTC.